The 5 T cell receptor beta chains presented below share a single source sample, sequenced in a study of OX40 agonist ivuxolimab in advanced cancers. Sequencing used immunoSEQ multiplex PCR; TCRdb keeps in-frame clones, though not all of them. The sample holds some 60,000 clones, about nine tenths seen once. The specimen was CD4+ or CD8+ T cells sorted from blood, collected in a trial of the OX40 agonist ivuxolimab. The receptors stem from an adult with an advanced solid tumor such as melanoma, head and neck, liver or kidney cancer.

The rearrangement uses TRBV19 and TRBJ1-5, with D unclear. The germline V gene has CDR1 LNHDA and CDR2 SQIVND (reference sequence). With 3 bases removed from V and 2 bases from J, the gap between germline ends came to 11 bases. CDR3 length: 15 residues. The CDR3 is CASSIEVEGNQPQHF. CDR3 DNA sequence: TGTGCCAGTAGTATCGAAGTGGAAGGCAATCAGCCCCAGCATTTT.

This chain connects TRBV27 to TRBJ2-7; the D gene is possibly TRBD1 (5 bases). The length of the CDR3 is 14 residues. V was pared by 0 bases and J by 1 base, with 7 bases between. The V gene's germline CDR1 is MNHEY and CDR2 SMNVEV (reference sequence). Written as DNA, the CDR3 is TGTGCCAGCAGTTTATCGGACATGTCCTACGAGCAGTACTTC. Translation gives CASSLSDMSYEQYF.

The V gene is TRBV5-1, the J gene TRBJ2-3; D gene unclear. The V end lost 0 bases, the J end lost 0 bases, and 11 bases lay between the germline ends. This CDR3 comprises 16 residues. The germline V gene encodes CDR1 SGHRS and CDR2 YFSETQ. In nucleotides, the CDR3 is TGCGCCAGCAGCTTGGCCGACACACCTAGCACAGATACGCAGTATTTT. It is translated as CASSLADTPSTDTQYF.

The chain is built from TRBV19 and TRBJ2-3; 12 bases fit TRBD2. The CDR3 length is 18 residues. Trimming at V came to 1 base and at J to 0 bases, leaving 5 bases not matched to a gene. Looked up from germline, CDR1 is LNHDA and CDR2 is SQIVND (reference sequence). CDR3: CASSIGLAGGPSTDTQYF. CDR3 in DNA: TGTGCCAGTAGTATAGGTCTAGCGGGAGGGCCGAGCACAGATACGCAGTATTTT.

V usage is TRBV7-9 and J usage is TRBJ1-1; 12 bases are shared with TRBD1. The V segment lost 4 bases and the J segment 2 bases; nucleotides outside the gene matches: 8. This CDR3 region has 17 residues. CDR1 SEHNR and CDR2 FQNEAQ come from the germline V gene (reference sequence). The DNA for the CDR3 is TGTGCCAGCAGCTCCCGGGACAGGGGGCCAAACAACACTGAAGCTTTCTTT. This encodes CASSSRDRGPNNTEAFF.